This TCR beta chain was identified in a study of T cells after yellow fever vaccination. In the study overall: When fractions had low cell numbers, they were prepared with SMART-Seq v4 Ultra Low Input. Study-level results: Faster peaking, at day 5 versus 15, marked a secondary response that was weaker. Booster sampling recovered most clones from primary vaccination (approximately 96% CD4, approximately 90% CD8). The CD4 compartment and the CD8 compartment contained a small share of clonotypes in common.

MiXCR, applied by TCRdb to the 5' RACE reads, yields one record per CDR3 protein. This table has approximately 550,000 distinct CDR3 sequences, roughly 14% appearing once. A remark on this clonotype: Its antigen is still unknown.

Germline V gene sequence: CDR1 DFQATT, CDR2 SNEGSKA (reference sequence). The V end lost 5 bases, the J end lost 6 bases, and 17 bases lay between the germline ends. This CDR3 has 14 residues. The chain employs TRBV20-1 and TRBJ2-1; TRBD2 is a possible D gene (7 bases). The source is a young man who received the YFV17D yellow fever vaccine. Specimen: PBMCs, collected on the day of the yellow fever booster vaccination. Written as DNA, the CDR3 is TGCAGTGCTCCCCCGGCGGCGGGGGCCAATGAGCAGTTCTTC. This gives the protein CSAPPAAGANEQFF.